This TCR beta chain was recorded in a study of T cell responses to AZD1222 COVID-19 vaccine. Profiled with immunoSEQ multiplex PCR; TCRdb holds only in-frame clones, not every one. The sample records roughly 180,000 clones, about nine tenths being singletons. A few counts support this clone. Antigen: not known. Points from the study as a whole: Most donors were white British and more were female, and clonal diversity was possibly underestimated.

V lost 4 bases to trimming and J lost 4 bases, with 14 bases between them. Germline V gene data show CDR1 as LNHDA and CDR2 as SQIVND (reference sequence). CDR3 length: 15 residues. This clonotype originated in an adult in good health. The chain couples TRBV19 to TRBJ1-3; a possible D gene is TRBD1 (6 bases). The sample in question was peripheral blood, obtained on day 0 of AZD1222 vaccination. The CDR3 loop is CASSNLRGGGNTIYF. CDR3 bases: TGTGCCAGTAGTAACCTGCGAGGGGGAGGAAACACCATATATTTT. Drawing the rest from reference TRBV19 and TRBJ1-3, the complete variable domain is DGGITQSPKYLFRKEGQNVTLSCEQNLNHDAMYWYRQDPGQGLRLIYYSQIVNDFQKGDIAEGYSVSREKKESFPLTVTSAQKNPTAFYLCASSNLRGGGNTIYFGEGSWLTVV.